This T cell receptor (beta chain) was sequenced for a study of control samples from healthy donors and cancer patients (dated by TCRdb to the early 2020s). As to this clone: The antigen this receptor binds is unknown. Per-base qualities were not stored, and no clone one base away is much larger.

There are 13 amino acids in the CDR3, from cysteine to phenylalanine inclusive. Of the read, only the CDR3 DNA is kept; its 39 bases are in frame from base 1. Cut back by 8 bases and 0 bases, the V and J ends lie 10 bases apart. Looking up the germline V gene (reference sequence) yields CDR1 LNHDA and CDR2 SQIVND. The library was produced with the immunoSEQ multiplex PCR assay. TCRdb retrieved this table from immuneACCESS and kept in-frame rearrangements only. Not all clones are present; in checked studies, unresolved V genes account for under half, and no reason is known for the remainder. The sample records roughly 100,000 clones, about 91% of which are singletons. Of the sample, over 2% is held by the ten largest clones.

This receptor was identified in a woman aged 18-35 years in good health. The chain was built from TRBV19 and TRBJ1-2; the D gene cannot be resolved reliably. Source material: blood. The CDR3 has the sequence CASAQTANYGYTF. Read as DNA, the sequence is TGTGCCAGTGCACAGACGGCTAACTATGGCTACACCTTC.